This T cell receptor (beta chain) is from a study of blood T cell repertoires in COVID-19. Across the study: Sites in the United States, Italy and Spain provided acute and convalescent COVID-19 samples. Sample material is recorded as cDNA or gDNA derived from T cells, B-cell-depleted T cells, or PBMCs.

Source study methods: Estimation of nucleated cell counts was performed using reference gene primer amplification. TCRdb's table, derived via immunoSEQ multiplex PCR, lists solely in-frame clones and lacks some. V, J and clone size derive from that table, while D and trimming were established from the DNA sequence. The sample yields nearly 110,000 clones, around 83% seen once. The CDR3 sequence is 14 residues long. Trimming pared 1 base from V and 4 bases from J, leaving 10 bases between. Germline V lookup: CDR1 LGHDT, CDR2 YNNKEL (reference sequence). This receptor was taken from a man in his 70s with acute or convalescent COVID-19. The sample consisted of peripheral blood. The chain combines TRBV3-1 (or the pseudogene TRBV3-2) with TRBJ1-1; D gene unclear. In DNA form, the CDR3 reads TGTGCCAGCAGCCAAGGTCGGGTAGGCACTGAAGCTTTCTTT. It codes for CASSQGRVGTEAFF.